This T cell receptor beta chain derives from a study of shared clonotypes between healthy human individuals. About the study: Used for every donor were three CD4 naive, three CD4 memory, two CD8 naive and one CD8 memory plate.

Deep-level running was used for the assay. The table came from immunoSEQ multiplex PCR; TCRdb's copy has only in-frame clones and leaves some out. The data contain hundreds of thousands of clones, about 95% of them seen just once; the ten biggest clones take up 0.11%. The naive CD8 fraction comprised CD45RO-negative cells positively selected for CCR7 and excluded terminally differentiated effector memory CD45RA+ cells. Points on this clone: Its target is unknown.

Findings and limits, study-wide: Generation probability values for non-shared clonotypes were lower than those for clonotypes shared by all four donors.

Germline values: CDR1 LNHDA, CDR2 SQIVND (reference sequence). V shed 7 bases, J shed 3 bases, and the junction held 6 bases outside the gene matches. This CDR3 contains 14 residues. This clonotype was sampled from a woman in her twenties or thirties in good health. The chain employs TRBV19 and TRBJ2-7; 10 nucleotides match TRBD1. Sequencing was done on a sample of naive CD8+ T cells sorted from blood. In DNA, the CDR3 is TGTGCCAGTACGCCGGGACAGGGGTACTACGAGCAGTACTTC. As protein: CASTPGQGYYEQYF.